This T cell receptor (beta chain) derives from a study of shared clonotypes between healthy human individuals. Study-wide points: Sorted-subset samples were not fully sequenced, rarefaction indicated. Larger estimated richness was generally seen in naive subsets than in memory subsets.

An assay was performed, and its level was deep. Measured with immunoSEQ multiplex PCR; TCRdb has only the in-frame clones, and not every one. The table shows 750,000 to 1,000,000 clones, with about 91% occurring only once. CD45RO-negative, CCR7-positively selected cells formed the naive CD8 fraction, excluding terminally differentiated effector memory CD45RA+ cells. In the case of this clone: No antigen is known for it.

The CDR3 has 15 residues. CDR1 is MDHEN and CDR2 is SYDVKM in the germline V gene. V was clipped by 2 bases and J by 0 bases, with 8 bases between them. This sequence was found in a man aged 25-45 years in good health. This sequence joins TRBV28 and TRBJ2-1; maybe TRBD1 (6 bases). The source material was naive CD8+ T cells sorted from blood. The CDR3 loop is CASSLGQSSYNEQFF. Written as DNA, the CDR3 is TGTGCCAGCAGTTTAGGACAGAGCTCCTACAATGAGCAGTTCTTC.